Sequencing of this T cell receptor beta chain was carried out in a study of blood T cell repertoires in COVID-19. About the study: Researchers got acute and convalescent COVID-19 samples from the United States, Italy and Spain. The analysed material was cDNA or gDNA that came from T cells, B-cell-depleted T cells, or PBMCs.

CDR1 is SGHTA and CDR2 is FQGTGA in the germline V gene. The CDR3 extends over 15 amino acids. After removal of 4 bases from V and 6 bases from J, the junction contained 4 bases not matched to a gene. Generated by immunoSEQ multiplex PCR, the TCRdb table keeps only in-frame clones and is missing some. The sample consists of some 100,000 clones, 80% of them appearing once. This chain links TRBV7-3 with TRBJ2-2; 11 bases align to TRBD1. The source material was peripheral blood. This clonotype was sampled from a woman in her seventies with acute or convalescent COVID-19. The CDR3 protein is CASSWTGGPAGELFF. The CDR3, as DNA: TGTGCCAGCAGCTGGACAGGGGGCCCAGCCGGGGAGCTGTTTTTT.